The entry below describes one TCR beta chain. Its antigen is unknown. No much larger clonotype is one base removed from it; base qualities were not supplied. The method behind the library was PCR. These reads were obtained on an Illumina HiSeq 4000. High-throughput sequencing was used to profile the TCR beta-chain CDR3 region of each patient. The original pipeline was this. The researchers built a classifier to tell apart papillary thyroid cancer patients with distant metastasis, based on CDR3 differences among clinicopathological groups. Repertoire diversity was assessed with the Shannon index, and tumor-blood repertoire similarity with the Morisita-Horn index. TCRdb reworked the public reads: Q25 trimming with fastp, MiXCR clone assembly, productive beta chains retained. For this entry, the V and J calls and clone size follow TCRdb and not the study's own pipeline. Here the sample has some 19,000 clones; 25% to 30% occur a single time. The ten largest clones represent 13% of the sample.

The data originate from a study of metastatic and nonmetastatic thyroid tumors (dated by TCRdb to 2019 to 2021). Turning to the overall study: Repertoires were compared across peripheral blood and tumor or nodule tissue samples from malignant and benign thyroid patients. Results the study describes overall, beyond this receptor: In both blood and tumor samples, malignant tumors were reported to have significantly higher TCR beta diversity than benign nodules.

Before undergoing thyroid surgery, none of the patients had been given any kind of treatment. Patient clinical samples collected from the early 2010s to the late 2010s were retrospectively analysed using T-cell receptor beta sequencing. The junction carries 17 bases between V and J, which are trimmed by 2 bases and 3 bases respectively. The CDR3, cysteine through phenylalanine, is 16 amino acids long. The retained sequence is limited to the CDR3, 48 bases, with the frame set at the first base. The germline V gene provides CDR1 SGHRS and CDR2 YFSETQ. Sequencing used tumor tissue. The sequence derives from a female donor with papillary thyroid cancer or a benign thyroid nodule (not recorded which). Some clones in this sample may be carry-over from other donors' samples. The sequence links TRBV5-1 to TRBJ2-5, with a weak D call of TRBD1 (6 bases match). DNA sequence: TGCGCCAGCAGCTTACCCACAGGGCTCGCGGAAGAGACCCAGTACTTC. Its protein reads: CASSLPTGLAEETQYF.